Listed here are 3 T cell receptor beta chains from one sample, sequenced in a study of read filtering for tumor transcriptome and immune sequencing. From 400 to 450 ng of RNA, a library with molecular barcoded alpha/delta and beta/gamma adaptors was made. TCRdb reprocessed the reads via MiXCR and lists one record per CDR3 protein. The sample contains 85,000 to 100,000 distinct CDR3 sequences, 20% to 25% of which appear only once. Sequenced input: a population of CD138-negative cells sorted from bone marrow. The receptors derive from a donor aged 40 or older with multiple myeloma.

There are many counts of this clonotype. The V gene is TRBV5-6, the J gene TRBJ2-4; D is unresolved. Trimming shortened V by 2 bases and J by 0 bases, and 9 bases separated the two germline ends. Germline loops: CDR1 SGHDT, CDR2 YYEEEE. The CDR3 sequence is 15 residues long. The CDR3 DNA follows: TGTGCCAGCAGCTTATTACAGCTAGCCAAAAACATTCAGTACTTC. This translates into CASSLLQLAKNIQYF.

The V call is TRBV7-7, the J call TRBJ2-3; D not resolved. The V gene's germline CDR1 is SSHAT and CDR2 FNYEAQ (reference sequence). The CDR3 length is 14 residues. As DNA, the CDR3 is TGTGCTTGCAGCTTAGAGGCAGCCACAGATACGCAGTATTTT. Encoded protein: CACSLEAATDTQYF.

This clonotype was recorded at least ten times. The chain carries TRBV6-1 and TRBJ2-2; D is possibly TRBD1 (6 bases). CDR1 MNHNS and CDR2 SASEGT come from the germline V gene. The CDR3 is 16 residues long. Deletions cut 0 bases from V and 6 bases from J, with 14 bases between. For the CDR3, the DNA is TGTGCCAGCAGTGAAGCGCAGGGGAGAGGATCCGGGGAGCTGTTTTTT. It codes for CASSEAQGRGSGELFF.